The 14 T cell receptor beta chains presented below share a single source sample, sequenced in a study of blood T cell repertoires in COVID-19. The method was immunoSEQ multiplex PCR; TCRdb's version includes in-frame clones alone and lacks a portion of them. The table lists over 100,000 clones, about nine tenths of them singletons. Sequencing used peripheral blood. Source of these receptors: a man aged 40-50 years with acute or convalescent COVID-19.

This chain links TRBV30 with TRBJ1-6; 8 nucleotides match TRBD1. Germline V CDR1 and CDR2: GTSNPN, SVGIG (reference sequence). The CDR3 runs to 13 residues. The J segment lost 7 bases and the V segment lost 3 bases, leaving 2 bases of the junction unmatched. The CDR3 loop is CAWRRTGNSPLHF. The CDR3 region has the DNA TGTGCCTGGAGAAGGACAGGGAATTCACCCCTCCACTTT.

The genes are TRBV6-6 and TRBJ2-1, with 12 nucleotides matching TRBD2. CDR1 and CDR2 from the germline V gene are MNHNY and SVGAGI (reference sequence). Trimming took 6 bases from V and 7 from J; bases not matched to a gene: 7. The length of the CDR3 is 15 residues. The CDR3 DNA reads TGTGCCAGCAGAGCCTCTAGCGGGAGGGCGAATGAGCAGTTCTTC. It specifies CASRASSGRANEQFF.

V is TRBV12-3 or TRBV12-4 and J is TRBJ2-5; 9 nucleotides align to TRBD1. The trim removed 6 bases at V and 7 bases at J, leaving 6 bases unmatched. This CDR3 comprises 13 residues. The CDR3 DNA sequence: TGTGCCAGCAGCGAAACAGGGGGCGGGACCCAGTACTTC. Its protein is CASSETGGGTQYF.

The V gene is TRBV5-5, the J gene TRBJ1-4, with TRBD1 matching 7 bases. V lost 4 bases, J lost 3 bases, and 9 bases stayed unmatched. Germline V gives CDR1 SGHKS, CDR2 YYEKEE (reference sequence). The CDR3 contains 16 residues. The CDR3 is CASSAQGDLANEKLFF. The DNA for the CDR3 is TGTGCCAGCAGCGCCCAGGGGGATCTAGCTAATGAAAAACTGTTTTTT.

The genes are TRBV6-5 and TRBJ2-1; a weak D match, TRBD1 (5 bases). This CDR3 spans 16 amino acids. Germline CDR1 is MNHEY and CDR2 is SVGAGI. V lost 0 bases, J lost 6 bases, and 15 bases lay in between. The CDR3 region is CASSYSDLDKVNEQFF. The CDR3 nucleotides are TGTGCCAGCAGTTACTCGGATCTGGACAAAGTCAATGAGCAGTTCTTC.

The V gene is TRBV18, the J gene TRBJ1-2, with D uncertain. The CDR3 is 16 residues long. V was pared by 3 bases and J by 3 bases, with 17 bases between. From germline, CDR1 is KGHSH and CDR2 LQKENI. CDR3 sequence (DNA): TGTGCCAGCTCACCCCAGCGGGCAGAGACTTACTATGGCTACACCTTC. Its protein is CASSPQRAETYYGYTF.

This chain uses TRBV30 with TRBJ1-2; a possible D gene is TRBD1 (5 bases). The V end was cut by 6 bases, the J end by 6 bases, with 17 bases between. The CDR3 extends over 13 amino acids. CDR1 and CDR2 (germline): GTSNPN, SVGIG (reference sequence). The CDR3 loop is CACPREGGDGYTF. For the CDR3, the DNA is TGTGCCTGCCCCCGGGAGGGAGGGGATGGCTACACCTTC.

CDR3 DNA: TGTGCCAGCAGCCCTACAGAAAATAGCAATCAGCCCCAGCATTTT. Translating gives CASSPTENSNQPQHF. The chain has TRBV4-2 and TRBJ1-5; D is unresolved. The germline V and J ends were trimmed by 4 bases and 0 bases, with 10 bases remaining between them. The germline V gene has CDR1 LGHNA and CDR2 YNFKEQ. The CDR3 length is 15 residues.

The chain joins TRBV5-1 to TRBJ2-5; D is unresolved. CDR1 and CDR2 from the germline V gene are SGHRS and YFSETQ. The CDR3 has 14 residues. V was clipped by 1 base and J by 3 bases, with 10 bases between them. CDR3 amino acids: CASSLRVEKETQYF. For the CDR3, the DNA is TGCGCCAGCAGCTTGCGAGTAGAAAAAGAGACCCAGTACTTC.

For the CDR3, the DNA is TGTGCCAGCAGCTTAGATTCAGCGGGAGGGGGGCATGAGCAGTTCTTC. It specifies CASSLDSAGGGHEQFF. The chain uses TRBV11-2 and TRBJ2-1, with 10 bases identical to TRBD2. The V segment lost 0 bases and the J segment 8 bases; nucleotides outside the gene matches: 7. Germline V gene data show CDR1 as SGHAT and CDR2 as FQNNGV. The CDR3 extends over 16 amino acids.

This chain uses TRBV7-2 with TRBJ2-7, with TRBD2 as a possible D gene (6 bases). The V end lost 5 bases, the J end lost 7 bases, and 21 bases lay between the germline ends. Germline V gene sequence: CDR1 SGHTA, CDR2 FQGNSA. This CDR3 comprises 15 residues. CDR3 residues: CASSPEGTGTGEQYF. The CDR3 DNA is TGTGCCAGCAGCCCCGAAGGGACTGGGACCGGGGAGCAGTACTTC.

The chain employs TRBV19 and TRBJ2-1; 12 bases are a match to TRBD1. CDR1 and CDR2 (germline): LNHDA, SQIVND (reference sequence). The CDR3 is made up of 15 amino acids. V shed 5 bases and J 7 bases; nucleotides not matched to a gene: 6. In DNA form, the CDR3 reads TGTGCCAGTAGTTCCCGGGACAGGGGGCTGAATGAGCAGTTCTTC. It is translated as CASSSRDRGLNEQFF.

CDR3 coding DNA: TGCGCCAGCCGGGATACTAGTGCCTACAATGAGCAGTTCTTC. Protein product: CASRDTSAYNEQFF. The V and J genes are TRBV4-1 and TRBJ2-1, with a possible D match to TRBD2 (5 bases). V shed 8 bases and J shed 2 bases, with 13 bases lying between them. This CDR3 has 14 amino acids. Germline CDR1 MGHRA, CDR2 YSYEKL.

V gene TRBV27 combines with J gene TRBJ1-4; weak D call: TRBD1 (5 bases). This CDR3 has 14 amino acids. V lost 6 bases and J 3 bases, leaving 11 bases between the germline ends. From germline, CDR1 is MNHEY and CDR2 SMNVEV (reference sequence). This CDR3 is CASRAGFANEKLFF. In DNA form, the CDR3 reads TGTGCCAGCAGGGCAGGGTTTGCTAATGAAAAACTGTTTTTT.